This T cell receptor beta chain emerged from a study of tumor-infiltrating lymphocytes in oesophageal squamous cell carcinoma. In TCRdb, the PCR reads were re-called with MiXCR into one record per CDR3 protein. This sample has about 15,000 distinct CDR3 sequences, with around half found just once. Trimming pared 2 bases from V and 13 bases from J, leaving 18 bases between. CDR3 length: 14 amino acids. The germline V gene encodes CDR1 SGHTA and CDR2 FQGTGA. The sequence was obtained from a female donor with esophageal squamous cell carcinoma. The V and J genes are TRBV7-3 and TRBJ2-1; D perhaps matches TRBD2 (5 bases). Material for sequencing was esophageal tumor tissue. CDR3 nucleotide sequence: TGTGCCAGCAGCTTAGAGAGTCGTTGGGAGACCCAGTTCTTC. The encoded protein is CASSLESRWETQFF.